The rows below give T cell receptor beta chains drawn from one sample of a study of T cell responses to AZD1222 COVID-19 vaccine. Method: immunoSEQ multiplex PCR; TCRdb's copy keeps in-frame clones and lacks some. The sample carries some 120,000 clones, 80% to 90% recorded once. The source was peripheral blood, collected on day 0 of MenACWY control vaccination. These receptors all come from an adult in good health. Both conserved end residues are part of each CDR3. Each record gives: D gene, J gene, V gene, clone size, CDR3 DNA, CDR3 protein. The D gene is left open where the match is weak. Clone sizes are given selectively: once, few, many, or a class where the clone is expanded.

TRBD2 | TRBJ2-1 | TRBV28 | once | TGTGCCAGCAGGCCCCTAGCGGAGGCCTACAATGAGCAGTTCTTC | CASRPLAEAYNEQFF
. | TRBJ2-4 | TRBV4-1 | . | TGCGCCAGCAGCCAACCTACAGGGTCCAAAAACATTCAGTACTTC | CASSQPTGSKNIQYF
. | TRBJ2-7 | TRBV19 | . | TGTGCCAGTAGCTTTCGCCAGGAATACGAGCAGTACTTC | CASSFRQEYEQYF
. | TRBJ1-5 | TRBV6-4 | . | TGTGCCAGCAGTGACCTGACACCTGGCAATCAGCCCCAGCATTTT | CASSDLTPGNQPQHF
. | TRBJ2-5 | TRBV3-1/TRBV3-2 | . | TGTGCCAGCAGCCTAACATATGGGACCCAGTACTTC | CASSLTYGTQYF
. | TRBJ1-2 | TRBV7-2 | . | TGTGCCAGCAGGGGGATAACTCCCTATGGCTACACCTTC | CASRGITPYGYTF
. | TRBJ2-1 | TRBV3-1/TRBV3-2 | once | TGTGCCAGCAGCCGGGACTGGGGATCCTACAATGAGCAGTTCTTC | CASSRDWGSYNEQFF
TRBD2 | TRBJ2-2 | TRBV5-1 | once | TGCGCCAGCAGCTGGGCCCCTCGGACTAGCGGGGGGGCCGGGACCGGGGAGCTGTTTTTT | CASSWAPRTSGGAGTGELFF
. | TRBJ2-1 | TRBV30 | . | TGTGCCTGGACTCCGGGACAAGGGTCCTTCGATGAGCAGTTCTTC | CAWTPGQGSFDEQFF
TRBD2 | TRBJ2-3 | TRBV5-1 | . | TGCGCCAGCAGCTTAAGCGGGGGAACCTTAGATACGCAGTATTTT | CASSLSGGTLDTQYF
. | TRBJ2-2 | TRBV18 | few | TGTGCCAGCTCATCTTCCCAGGGGATTGGCGGGGAGCTGTTTTTT | CASSSSQGIGGELFF
. | TRBJ1-5 | TRBV6-5 | . | TGTGCCAGCAGTCCTCGACAGAGCAATCAGCCCCAGCATTTT | CASSPRQSNQPQHF
TRBD1 | TRBJ1-1 | TRBV6-2/TRBV6-3 | once | TGTGCCAGCAGTTATGGTCAGGGGGCGCTTCTCACTGAAGCTTTCTTT | CASSYGQGALLTEAFF
TRBD1 | TRBJ1-2 | TRBV7-6 | . | TGTGCCAGCAGCTTACTTGCGGGGACAGCTAACTATGGCTACACCTTC | CASSLLAGTANYGYTF
TRBD1 | TRBJ1-1 | TRBV6-6 | . | TGTGCCAGCAGTTATTCGGGACAGGGGAACACTGAAGCTTTCTTT | CASSYSGQGNTEAFF
. | TRBJ2-7 | TRBV18 | . | TGTGCCAGCTCACCACAGAGGACGGCTCTGTCCTACGAGCAGTACTTC | CASSPQRTALSYEQYF